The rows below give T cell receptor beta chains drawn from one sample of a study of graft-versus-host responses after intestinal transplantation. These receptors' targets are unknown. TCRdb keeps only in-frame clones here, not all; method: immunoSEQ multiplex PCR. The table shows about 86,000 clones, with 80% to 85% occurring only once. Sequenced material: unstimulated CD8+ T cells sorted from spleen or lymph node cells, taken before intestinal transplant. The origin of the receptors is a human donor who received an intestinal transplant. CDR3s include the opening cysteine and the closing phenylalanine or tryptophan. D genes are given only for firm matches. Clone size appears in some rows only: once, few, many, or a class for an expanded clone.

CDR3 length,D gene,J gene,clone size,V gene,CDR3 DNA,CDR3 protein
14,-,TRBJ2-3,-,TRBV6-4,TGTGCCAGCAGAGAAGGAGGGCCGGCGGATACGCAGTATTTT,CASREGGPADTQYF
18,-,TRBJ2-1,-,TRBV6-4,TGTGCCAGCAGTGACCCGAGGGCAGGAGGGATGCGAGGGGATGAGCAGTTCTTC,CASSDPRAGGMRGDEQFF
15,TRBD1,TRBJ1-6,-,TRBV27,TGTGCCAGCAGTTTAGGGACAGGGAGGAATTCACCCCTCCACTTT,CASSLGTGRNSPLHF
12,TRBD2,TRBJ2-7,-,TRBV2,TGTGCCACTGACGGGGGGGCCTACGAGCAGTACTTC,CATDGGAYEQYF
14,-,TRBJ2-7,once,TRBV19,TGTGCCAGTAGTATGGGAATATTCTCCTACGAGCAGTACTTC,CASSMGIFSYEQYF
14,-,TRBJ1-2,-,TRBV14,TGTGCCAGCAGCCAAGCCTCATTTAACTATGGCTACACCTTC,CASSQASFNYGYTF
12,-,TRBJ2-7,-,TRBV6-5,TGTGCCAGCAGTACCACGGGGGTAGAGCAGTACTTC,CASSTTGVEQYF
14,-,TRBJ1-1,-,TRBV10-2,TGCGCCAGCAGCTTGGACACTTTGAACACTGAAGCTTTCTTT,CASSLDTLNTEAFF
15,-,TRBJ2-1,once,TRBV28,TGTGCCAGCAGCCTCTCCCAGGGAGGAAACAATGAGCAGTTCTTC,CASSLSQGGNNEQFF
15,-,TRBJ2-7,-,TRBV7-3,TGTGCCAGCAGCTTAACCCCCAGGCCCCCTTACGAGCAGTACTTC,CASSLTPRPPYEQYF
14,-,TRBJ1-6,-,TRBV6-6,TGTGCCAGCAGTAATCAGGAAACTAATTCACCCCTTCACTTT,CASSNQETNSPLHF
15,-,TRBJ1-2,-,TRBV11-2,TGTGCCAGCAGCCCTTCGGTCCAAGGGTGGAATGGCTACACCTTC,CASSPSVQGWNGYTF
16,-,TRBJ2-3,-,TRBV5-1,TGCGCCAGCAGCTTGGATGGACATACTAGCACAGATACGCAGTATTTT,CASSLDGHTSTDTQYF
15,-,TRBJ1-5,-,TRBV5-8,TGTGCCAGCAGCTTGGGGGGGTCGAGCAATCAGCCCCAGCATTTT,CASSLGGSSNQPQHF
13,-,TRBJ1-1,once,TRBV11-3,TGTGCCAGCAGCAAGGGACGGACCACTGAAGCTTTCTTT,CASSKGRTTEAFF
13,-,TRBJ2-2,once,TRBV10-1,TGCGCCAGCAGGGACGCCGCTCGCGGGGAGCTGTTTTTT,CASRDAARGELFF
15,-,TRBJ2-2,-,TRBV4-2,TGTGCCAGCAGCCAAGGGAGGGCAACGGGCGGGGAGCTGTTTTTT,CASSQGRATGGELFF
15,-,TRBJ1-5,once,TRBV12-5,TGTGCTAGTGGTTTCGGGCCATATAGCAATCAGCCCCAGCATTTT,CASGFGPYSNQPQHF
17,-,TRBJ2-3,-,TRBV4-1,TGCGCCAGCAGCCAAGAGGCGACCCATGAGAACACAGATACGCAGTATTTT,CASSQEATHENTDTQYF
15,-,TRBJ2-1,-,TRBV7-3,TGTGCCAGCAGCTTATTTGAGACACCTTACAATGAGCAGTTCTTC,CASSLFETPYNEQFF
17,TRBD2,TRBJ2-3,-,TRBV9,TGTGCCAGCAGCGTAGTGCCAACGGGACTAGGCACAGATACGCAGTATTTT,CASSVVPTGLGTDTQYF
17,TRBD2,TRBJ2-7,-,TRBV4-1,TGCGCCAGCAGCCAGGGTACTAGCGGGAGAGGAACCTACGAGCAGTACTTC,CASSQGTSGRGTYEQYF
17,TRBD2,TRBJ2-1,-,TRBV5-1,TGCGCCAGCAGCTTCCTCAAAACTAGCGGGGGAGATACGGAGCAGTTCTTC,CASSFLKTSGGDTEQFF
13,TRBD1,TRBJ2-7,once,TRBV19,TGTGCCACTTCCGGGACAGAGAGCTACGAGCAGTACTTC,CATSGTESYEQYF
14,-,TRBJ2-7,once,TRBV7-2,TGTGCCAGCAGCCGGGACCCGCTTTCTTACGAGCAGTACTTC,CASSRDPLSYEQYF
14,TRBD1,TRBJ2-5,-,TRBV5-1,TGCGCCAGCAGCACTGGACAGGGGCGGGAGACCCAGTACTTC,CASSTGQGRETQYF
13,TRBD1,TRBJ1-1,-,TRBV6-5,TGTGCCAGCAGTCAACAGGGGGTTGAAGAAGCTTTCTTT,CASSQQGVEEAFF
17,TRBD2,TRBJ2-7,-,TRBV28,TGTGCCAGCAGTTCTGGACTAGCGGGAGCCCTAGGGAGGGAGCAGTACTTC,CASSSGLAGALGREQYF
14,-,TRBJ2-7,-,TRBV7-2,TGTGCCAGCAGCTTAGCCGGGGGTACCTACGAGCAGTACTTC,CASSLAGGTYEQYF
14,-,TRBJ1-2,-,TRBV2,TGTGCCAGCAGTGAGGGAGGGGGAAGGTATGGCTACACCTTC,CASSEGGGRYGYTF
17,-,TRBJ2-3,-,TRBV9,TGTGCCAGCAGCGTAGCTGGTCACCTAGCACAGGCAGATACGCAGTATTTT,CASSVAGHLAQADTQYF
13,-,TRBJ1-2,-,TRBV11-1,TGTGCCAGCAGCTTAGGGACCTACTATGGCTACACCTTC,CASSLGTYYGYTF
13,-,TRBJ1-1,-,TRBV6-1,TGTGCCAGCAGTGCCTGGAGGGGGACTGAAGCTTTCTTT,CASSAWRGTEAFF
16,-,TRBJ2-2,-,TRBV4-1,TGCGCCAGCAGCCAAGATCCAGCCTTGGGCACCGGGGAGCTGTTTTTT,CASSQDPALGTGELFF
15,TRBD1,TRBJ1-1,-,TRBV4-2,TGTGCCAGCAGCCCTACTGAGACAGGGGGCGCGTGGGCTTTCTTT,CASSPTETGGAWAFF
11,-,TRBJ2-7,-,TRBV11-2,TGTGCCAGCAGCTTACAGCACGAGCAGTACTTC,CASSLQHEQYF
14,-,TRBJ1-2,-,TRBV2,TGTGCCAGCAGTGATATAGACGGGAACTATGGCTACACCTTC,CASSDIDGNYGYTF
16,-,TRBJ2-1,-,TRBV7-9,TGTGCCAGCACTAATAGTCGGCGGGGGCCTACCAATGAGCAGTTCTTC,CASTNSRRGPTNEQFF
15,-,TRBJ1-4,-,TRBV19,TGTGCCAGTAGTATAGTGGAGGGCGCGGATGAAAAACTGTTTTTT,CASSIVEGADEKLFF
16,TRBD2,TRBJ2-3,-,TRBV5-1,TGCGCCAGCAGCCCCTCAGCGGGAGGGCCAACAGATACGCAGTATTTT,CASSPSAGGPTDTQYF
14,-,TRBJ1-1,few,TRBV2,TGTGCCAGCAGTCCCGACAGCGTGGACACTGAAGCTTTCTTT,CASSPDSVDTEAFF
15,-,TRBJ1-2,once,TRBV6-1,TGTGCCAGCAGTGAAGCGACGGGCTTAAACTATGGCTACACCTTC,CASSEATGLNYGYTF
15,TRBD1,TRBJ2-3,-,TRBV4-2,TGTGCCAGCAGCCAAGGACAGGGTGGCACAGATACGCAGTATTTT,CASSQGQGGTDTQYF
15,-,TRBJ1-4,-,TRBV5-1,TGCGCCAGCAGCTTAAGGTGGGGCAGGGTTGAAAAACTGTTTTTT,CASSLRWGRVEKLFF
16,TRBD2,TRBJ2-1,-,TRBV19,TGTGCCAGTAGTTTAGGACTAGCGGGGGAGTACAATGAGCAGTTCTTC,CASSLGLAGEYNEQFF
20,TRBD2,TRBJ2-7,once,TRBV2,TGTGCCAGCGGTCTCTCTAGCGGGAATGCCCCCCGTAGAAGGGGGGACGAGCAGTACTTC,CASGLSSGNAPRRRGDEQYF
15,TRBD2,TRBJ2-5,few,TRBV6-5,TGTGCCAGCACCCCCGGGGGGGGAGTATGGGAGACCCAGTACTTC,CASTPGGGVWETQYF
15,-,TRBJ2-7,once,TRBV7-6,TGTGCCAGCAGCTTATCCGGGACTTTGGATTACGAGCAGTACTTC,CASSLSGTLDYEQYF
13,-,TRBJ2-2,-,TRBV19,TGTGCCAGTAGTATTACCGGGGGCGGGGAGCTGTTTTTT,CASSITGGGELFF
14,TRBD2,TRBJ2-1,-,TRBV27,TGTGCCAGCAGTTTACTAGCGGGATCTAATGAGCAGTTCTTC,CASSLLAGSNEQFF
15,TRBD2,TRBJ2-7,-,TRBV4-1,TGCGCCAGCAGCTCGACTAGCGGGGGGGCCTACGAGCAGTACTTC,CASSSTSGGAYEQYF
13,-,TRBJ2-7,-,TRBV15,TGTGCCACCAGCGGGGGACGGGATTACGAGCAGTACTTC,CATSGGRDYEQYF
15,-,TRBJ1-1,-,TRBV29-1,TGCAGCGTTGAAGATGAGATAACTAGGAACACTGAAGCTTTCTTT,CSVEDEITRNTEAFF
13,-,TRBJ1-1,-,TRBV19,TGTGCCAGTAGTATAACGGGATATACTGAAGCTTTCTTT,CASSITGYTEAFF
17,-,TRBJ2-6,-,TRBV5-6,TGTGCCAGCAGCTGGGAGGGAGAGGGGGCTGGGGCCAACGTCCTGACTTTC,CASSWEGEGAGANVLTF